This T cell receptor beta chain was identified during a study of blood T cell repertoires in COVID-19 (dated by TCRdb to about 2020). Regarding the study in general: Collaborator samples came from the United States, Italy and Spain and covered acute and convalescent phases of COVID-19. The material from the prospective study consisted of cDNA or gDNA derived from T cells, B-cell-depleted T cells, or PBMCs. The dataset comprised deeply sampled blood TCRbeta repertoires from subjects exposed to, actively infected with, or recovered from COVID-19. A freely available public database, intended as a resource for researchers studying the immune response to SARS-CoV-2, is where the repertoires were released. Samples were obtained from the ongoing ImmuneRACE study (first 160 participants) and from over a thousand subjects provided by 6 global collaborators. Nearly every sample came with metadata listing a de-identified subject ID, COVID-19 status, age in years and sex. Where available, HLA class I and class II types were taken from metadata supplied by the sample provider and were not determined by assay-based typing.

TCRbeta CDR3 regions were amplified from genomic DNA using the immunoSEQ Assay, a bias-controlled multiplex PCR. Processing in the source paper ran as follows. The number of nucleated cells in each sample was estimated by amplification of reference gene primers within the assay. To quantify the absolute abundance of each unique TCRbeta CDR3 rearrangement, sequence reads were collapsed and filtered. For each sample, productive Simpson clonality was calculated by taking the square root of Simpson's diversity index across productive rearrangements. TCRdb retrieved this table from immuneACCESS and kept in-frame rearrangements only. Not all clones are present; in checked studies, unresolved V genes account for under half, and no reason is known for the remainder. The DNA was the basis for D and trimming; V, J and clone size are from that table. The sample table contains roughly 250,000 clones; only one count was recorded for about 83% of them. The top ten hold less than 7.5% of the sample.

The collaborating institutions used their own protocols to collect whole blood in K2EDTA tubes. For TCRbeta analysis, collaborator samples were shipped as frozen whole blood, as isolated PBMCs, or as DNA extracted from either sample type. Germline trimming amounts to 3 bases on V and 10 bases on J, with 2 as the count of junction bases outside the gene matches. The germline V gene encodes CDR1 LGHNA and CDR2 YNFKEQ. Its CDR3 holds 13 amino acids, cysteine through phenylalanine. CDR3 DNA is the only sequence kept; it has 39 bases, read in frame from the first base. What the work shows at the level of the full study, not this receptor alone: Clinical and demographic metadata were provided uncurated, with the amount varying by source and participant.

Note on this clone: The antigen it recognizes is unknown. Base quality data are lacking; no much larger clone is found one base away.

The sequence derives from a woman aged 45-59 years with acute or convalescent COVID-19. The rearranged segments are TRBV4-2 and TRBJ1-6, and TRBD1 aligns with 8 junction nucleotides. Sequencing input: peripheral blood. The CDR3 sequence is CASSHGQGSPLHF. The nucleotide sequence reads TGTGCCAGCAGCCATGGACAGGGCTCACCCCTCCACTTT.